The T cell receptor beta chain described here comes from a study of STAT5B mutations in CD4+ large granular lymphocyte leukemia. The study, taken as a whole, reports: 8/27 top patient clones versus 2/35 control clones were TRBV06-family.

Measured with immunoSEQ multiplex PCR; TCRdb has only the in-frame clones, and not every one. This table holds 34,000 or so clones, around 81% found once. A note on this clone: What it binds is unknown.

Germline V gene sequence: CDR1 SGHTS, CDR2 YDEGEE. The CDR3 runs 17 residues. Trimming pared 1 base from V and 1 base from J, leaving 12 bases between. Sample: CD4+ T cells from blood buffy coats. The rearrangement links TRBV5-8 to TRBJ2-6, with D tentatively TRBD1 or TRBD2 (5 bases each). The receptor was derived from a human donor in good health. Here the CDR3 DNA reads TGTGCCAGCAGCTTGTGGGGACGGGATTCTGGGGCCAACGTCCTGACTTTC. It encodes CASSLWGRDSGANVLTF.